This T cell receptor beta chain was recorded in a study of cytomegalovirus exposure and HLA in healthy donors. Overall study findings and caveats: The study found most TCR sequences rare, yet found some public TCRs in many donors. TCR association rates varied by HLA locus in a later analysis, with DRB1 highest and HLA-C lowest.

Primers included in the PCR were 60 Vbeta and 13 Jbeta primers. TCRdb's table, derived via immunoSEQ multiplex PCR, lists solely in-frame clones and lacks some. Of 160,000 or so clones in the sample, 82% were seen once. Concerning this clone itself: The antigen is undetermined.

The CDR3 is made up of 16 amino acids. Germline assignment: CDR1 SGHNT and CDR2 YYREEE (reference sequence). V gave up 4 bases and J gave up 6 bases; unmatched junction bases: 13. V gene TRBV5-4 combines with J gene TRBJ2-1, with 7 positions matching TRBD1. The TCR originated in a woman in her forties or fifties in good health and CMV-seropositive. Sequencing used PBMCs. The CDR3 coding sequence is TGTGCCAGCAGCCCTGTCGACAGGGTGGGGAGCAATGAGCAGTTCTTC. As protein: CASSPVDRVGSNEQFF.